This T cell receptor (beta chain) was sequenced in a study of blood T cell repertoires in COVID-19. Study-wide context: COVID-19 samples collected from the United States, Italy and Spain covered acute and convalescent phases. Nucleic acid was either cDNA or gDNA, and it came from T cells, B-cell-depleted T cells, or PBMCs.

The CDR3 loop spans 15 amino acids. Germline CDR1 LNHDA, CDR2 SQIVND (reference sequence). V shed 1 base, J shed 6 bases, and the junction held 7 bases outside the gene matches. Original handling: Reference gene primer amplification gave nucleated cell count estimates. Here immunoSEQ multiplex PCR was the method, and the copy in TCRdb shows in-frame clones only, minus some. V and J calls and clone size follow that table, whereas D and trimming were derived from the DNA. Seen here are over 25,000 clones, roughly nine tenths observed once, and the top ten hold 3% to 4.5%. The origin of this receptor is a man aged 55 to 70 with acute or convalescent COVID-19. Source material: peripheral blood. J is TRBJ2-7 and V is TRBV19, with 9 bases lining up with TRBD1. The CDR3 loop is CASSIVGTGSREQYF. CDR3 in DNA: TGTGCCAGTAGTATAGTGGGGACAGGGTCCCGCGAGCAGTACTTC.